One and the same sample provided the 10 T cell receptor beta chains below, sequenced in a study of response to subunit inactivated influenza vaccine. TCRdb reprocessed the RT-PCR reads via MiXCR and lists one record per CDR3 protein. Of about 520,000 distinct CDR3 sequences in the sample, around 7.9% are singletons; the top ten hold about 12%. The sample here was PBMCs from blood, taken less than 30 months after vaccination. Source of these receptors: a man aged 45 to 75 who received an inactivated influenza vaccine.

This clonotype was counted between two and nine times. CDR3 sequence reads: CASSSRGDEQYF. DNA for the CDR3: TGTGCCAGCAGCTCCCGAGGCGACGAGCAGTACTTC. V and J are TRBV7-2 and TRBJ2-7; D gene uncertain. This CDR3 comprises 12 residues. From germline, CDR1 is SGHTA and CDR2 FQGNSA. The V and J ends lost 4 bases and 5 bases respectively, with 9 bases between them.

This sequence joins TRBV2 and TRBJ2-5; possibly TRBD2 for D (5 bases). Trimming stripped 4 bases from V and 5 bases from J, with 8 bases between. The CDR3 contains 12 residues. The V gene's germline CDR1 is SNHLY and CDR2 FYNNEI. DNA of the CDR3: TGTGCCAGCAGTGCGGGGAAGGAGACCCAGTACTTC. Protein: CASSAGKETQYF.

The chain carries TRBV7-9 and TRBJ2-7, with 11 nucleotides matching TRBD1. Per germline, CDR1 SEHNR and CDR2 FQNEAQ (reference sequence). There are 12 residues in the CDR3. The CDR3 nucleotides are TGTACCTCGGGACAGGGGGGTGGCGAGCAGTACTTC. It codes for CTSGQGGGEQYF.

This rearrangement joins TRBV19 to TRBJ2-3; D possibly matches TRBD1 or TRBD2 (5 bases each). Per germline, CDR1 LNHDA and CDR2 SQIVND (reference sequence). V shed 9 bases and J shed 1 base, with 14 bases lying between them. The CDR3 is made up of 14 amino acids. CDR3 sequence reads: CASGASTGTDTQYF. The DNA for the CDR3 is TGTGCCAGCGGGGCTTCCACGGGCACAGATACGCAGTATTTT.

The J gene is TRBJ1-4, the V gene TRBV7-9; D is unresolved. V lost 6 bases and J lost 7, with 9 bases in between. The CDR3 length is 12 residues. CDR1 is SEHNR and CDR2 is FQNEAQ in the germline V gene (reference sequence). The CDR3 here is CASSREIEKLFF. CDR3 in DNA: TGTGCCAGCAGTAGGGAGATTGAAAAACTGTTTTTT.

A few counts support this clonotype. The DNA for the CDR3 is TGTGCCAGCAGTGACTGGAGGGGAGCCAAAAACATTCAGTACTTC. Translation: CASSDWRGAKNIQYF. This chain links TRBV2 with TRBJ2-4, with a possible D match to TRBD2 (6 bases). The germline V gene encodes CDR1 SNHLY and CDR2 FYNNEI. V was clipped by 3 bases and J by 0 bases, with 9 bases between them. The length of the CDR3 is 15 residues.

This CDR3 is CATSSVRGTPEGIQYF. The CDR3, as DNA: TGTGCCACCAGCAGTGTACGCGGGACTCCCGAGGGCATTCAGTACTTC. The gene calls are TRBV15 and TRBJ2-4, with D possibly TRBD2 on 6 matching bases. The V end lost 3 bases, the J end lost 9 bases, and 21 bases lay between the germline ends. CDR3 length equals 16 residues. The germline gives CDR1 LNHNV, CDR2 YYDKDF (reference sequence).

The genes are TRBV24-1 and TRBJ2-2, with TRBD1 matching 9 bases. The CDR3 is made up of 17 amino acids. V dropped 7 bases and J dropped 6; count of bases not matched to a gene: 14. Germline CDR1 is KGHDR and CDR2 is SFDVKD. As DNA, the CDR3 is TGTGCCACCAGAGGGACAGGGTATAGCGGCCACCCCGGGGAGCTGTTTTTT. This encodes CATRGTGYSGHPGELFF.

For this clonotype: A much larger clone differs by one base, so this may be a read error. The V call is TRBV20-1, the J call TRBJ2-1, with TRBD2 matching over 11 bases. The CDR3 runs to 16 residues. The germline V gene encodes CDR1 DFQATT and CDR2 SNEGSKA (reference sequence). This CDR3 is CSARDVGTSGYNEQIF. In DNA, the CDR3 is TGCAGTGCTAGAGATGTCGGGACTAGCGGCTACAATGAGCAGATCTTC.

About this clonotype: One junction end disagrees with the germline gene, perhaps due to a read error. The chain couples TRBV12-3 or TRBV12-4 to TRBJ1-5, with D perhaps matching TRBD1 (5 bases). CDR3 length: 15 residues. CDR3 residues: CASSFPGGVSQPHHF. CDR3 coding DNA: TGTGCCAGCAGTTTTCCCGGAGGGGTCAGTCAGCCCCATCATTTT.